This is a list of T cell receptor beta chains from one sample in a study of T cell repertoires in aging, cancer and after chemotherapy. TCRdb reanalysed the multiplex PCR reads using MiXCR and keeps one entry per CDR3 protein. The sample includes 4,000 to 5,000 distinct CDR3 sequences, about 24% of them seen just once. Sequencing was done on a sample of blood. The origin of the receptors is a human donor with a blood cancer. The CDR3 runs from the conserved cysteine through the conserved F or W. The D gene is left open where the match is weak. Clone size is not always given. Where it is, it says once, few, many or a class for expanded clones.

D gene	V gene	J gene	clone size	CDR3 protein	CDR3 DNA
NA	TRBV12-3/TRBV12-4	TRBJ2-3	few	CASNPTDPGADTQYF	TGTGCCAGCAACCCCACGGACCCGGGGGCAGATACGCAGTATTTT
NA	TRBV11-3	TRBJ1-5	NA	CASSRQRDQPQHF	TGTGCCAGCAGCCGCCAAAGGGATCAGCCCCAGCATTTT